Presented here are 10 T cell receptor beta chains from one specimen sequenced in a study of vaccination and CD4 T cells after COVID-19. This sample's treatment: roughly nine-day PBMC culture with coronavirus spike peptide pools or control peptides (ViraFEST assay). Their antigen targets remain unknown. Oncomine TCR Beta short-read sequencing was applied to DNA from cultured CD4+ T cells. TCRdb reprocessed the PCR reads with MiXCR, giving one entry per CDR3 protein. The sample records 20,000 to 25,000 distinct CDR3 sequences, 60% being singletons. The source material was CD4+ T cells from blood, cultured in vitro, sampled after SARS-CoV-2 vaccination. These receptors came from a human donor who received a COVID-19 vaccine.

The genes are TRBV6-5 and TRBJ1-2, with 10 bases matching TRBD1. The germline V gene encodes CDR1 MNHEY and CDR2 SVGAGI. The CDR3 loop spans 16 amino acids. With V trimmed by 0 bases and J by 5 bases, 6 bases remained unmatched. The DNA of the CDR3 is TGTGCCAGCAGTTACTCGCTGACAGGGGGCAGGTATGGCTACACCTTC. Translated, it gives CASSYSLTGGRYGYTF.

This sequence joins TRBV19 and TRBJ1-2, with 11 bases lining up with TRBD1. With 4 bases clipped from V and 7 bases from J, the junction kept 5 bases outside the gene matches. CDR1 is LNHDA and CDR2 is SQIVND in the germline V gene (reference sequence). The CDR3 runs to 14 residues. The CDR3 sequence: CASSTTGTGGGYTF. CDR3 sequence (DNA): TGTGCCAGTAGTACCACCGGGACAGGGGGTGGCTACACCTTC.

The V call is TRBV7-9, the J call TRBJ2-5, with TRBD2 as a possible D gene (6 bases). Germline V gene data show CDR1 as SEHNR and CDR2 as FQNEAQ (reference sequence). V lost 0 bases and J 1 base, leaving 15 bases between the germline ends. CDR3 length: 17 amino acids. CDR3 in DNA: TGTGCCAGCAGCTTAGCAGGTGTTGGCGGGGTCCAAGAGACCCAGTACTTC. Its protein is CASSLAGVGGVQETQYF.

The chain recombines TRBV24-1 with TRBJ2-7, with TRBD1 identical over 7 bases. Germline CDR1 reads KGHDR; CDR2 reads SFDVKD. The trim removed 2 bases at V and 2 bases at J, leaving 2 bases unmatched. This CDR3 comprises 14 residues. CDR3 in amino acids: CATSDSGTAYEQYF. CDR3 DNA: TGTGCCACCAGTGATTCCGGGACAGCCTACGAGCAGTACTTC.

In this sample, this clonotype turned up a few times. CDR3 region: CASSPGRGEQYF. The CDR3 region has the DNA TGTGCCAGCAGTCCCGGCCGGGGCGAGCAGTACTTC. This chain links TRBV2 with TRBJ2-7; possibly TRBD2 for D (5 bases). Germline-derived CDR1 and CDR2 are SNHLY and FYNNEI. V was trimmed by 5 bases and J by 6 bases, leaving 11 bases between them. The length of the CDR3 is 12 residues.

The V call is TRBV29-1, the J call TRBJ1-1; D uncertain. Trimming stripped 5 bases from V and 8 bases from J, with 3 bases between. The CDR3 spans 8 residues. The germline gives CDR1 SQVTM, CDR2 ANQGSEA. CDR3 loop: CSVREAFF. The CDR3 region has the DNA TGCAGCGTTCGCGAAGCTTTCTTT.

This clonotype showed up just a few times. This chain uses TRBV24-1 with TRBJ2-2; D gene ambiguous. This CDR3 comprises 11 residues. V lost 5 bases and J 7 bases, leaving 4 bases between the germline ends. CDR1 and CDR2 from the germline V gene are KGHDR and SFDVKD. CDR3 in DNA: TGTGCCACCAGTGCAGGCGGGGAGCTGTTTTTT. This codes for CATSAGGELFF.

The chain is built from TRBV24-1 and TRBJ2-2, with TRBD1 as a possible D gene (6 bases). The CDR3 runs to 16 residues. From germline, CDR1 is KGHDR and CDR2 SFDVKD. V lost 4 bases and J lost 4, with 15 bases in between. CDR3 sequence reads: CATSDRIGGRTGELFF. The CDR3 DNA sequence: TGTGCCACCAGTGACCGCATAGGGGGACGCACCGGGGAGCTGTTTTTT.

The V gene is TRBV7-9, the J gene TRBJ1-1, with D uncertain. The V and J ends lost 5 bases and 0 bases respectively, with 7 bases between them. CDR3 length: 13 residues. The V gene's germline CDR1 is SEHNR and CDR2 FQNEAQ (reference sequence). The CDR3 spells CASSPTVNTEAFF. The CDR3, as DNA: TGTGCCAGCAGCCCTACCGTGAACACTGAAGCTTTCTTT.

This clonotype was found once. J is TRBJ2-5 and V is TRBV6-1, with TRBD1 matching 8 bases. The CDR3 length is 14 residues. With 2 bases clipped from V and 4 bases from J, the junction kept 3 bases outside the gene matches. Germline V gives CDR1 MNHNS, CDR2 SASEGT. The chain's CDR3 is CASSEQGAVETQYF. CDR3 in DNA: TGTGCCAGCAGTGAACAGGGGGCTGTAGAGACCCAGTACTTC.